This T cell receptor beta chain originates from a study of CD8 T cells in ankylosing spondylitis. This clonotype was seen ten or more times. What it binds is not known. CDR1 and CDR2 from the germline V gene are DFQATT and SNEGSKA (reference sequence). J lost 0 bases, V lost 1 base, and 5 bases had no gene match. The CDR3 spans 16 residues. TCRdb independently ran MiXCR on the 5' RACE reads; one entry per CDR3 protein. This table has around 770,000 distinct CDR3 sequences, about 12% appearing once. General study points: Seemingly characteristic of ankylosing spondylitis blood was a TCR beta motif consisting of fewer than 10 highly homologous variants. The clones that were linked to disease were reported to be significantly enriched in matched synovial fluid samples from ankylosing spondylitis patients.

This chain links TRBV20-1 with TRBJ2-1, with 8 bases aligning to TRBD2. Input material: blood, either unsorted or a sorted T cell fraction (not recorded which). This TCR was sampled from a male donor with ankylosing spondylitis. In DNA form, the CDR3 reads TGCAGTGCTAGAGCCGTAGCGGGGAGCTCCTACAATGAGCAGTTCTTC. It translates to CSARAVAGSSYNEQFF.